Below are 18 T cell receptor beta chains sequenced from a single sample in a study of T cell repertoires in cytomegalovirus infection. TCRdb reprocessed the reads with MiXCR, giving one entry per CDR3 protein. This table holds some 99,000 distinct CDR3 sequences, around 29% found once. Antigens for these TCRs are unknown. The source was CD8+ T cells from cultured PBMCs, collected from culture after CMV antigen stimulation. The receptors here all came from a human donor in good health (CMV status not recorded). Some clones in this sample may be carry-over from other donors' samples.

This sequence joins TRBV3-1 and TRBJ1-2, with 8 nucleotides matching TRBD1. The J segment lost 4 bases and the V segment lost 4 bases, leaving 8 bases of the junction unmatched. Germline V gene data show CDR1 as LGHDT and CDR2 as YNNKEL (reference sequence). This CDR3 is built from 15 residues. CDR3 protein: CASSPSTGAIYGYTF. The DNA for the CDR3 is TGTGCCAGCAGCCCGTCGACAGGGGCTATCTATGGCTACACCTTC.

This chain joins TRBV20-1 and TRBJ2-2; 8 bases line up with TRBD1. Trimming took 5 bases from V and 6 from J; bases not matched to a gene: 8. The germline V gene encodes CDR1 DFQATT and CDR2 SNEGSKA (reference sequence). The CDR3 loop spans 14 amino acids. CDR3 nucleotide sequence: TGCAGTGCTTTTCGGACAGGGAAGGCCGGGGAGCTGTTTTTT. Residues: CSAFRTGKAGELFF.

J is TRBJ2-1 and V is TRBV6-2 or TRBV6-3; 8 bases line up with TRBD1. The CDR3 loop spans 16 amino acids. V shed 4 bases, J shed 7 bases, and the junction held 12 bases outside the gene matches. CDR1 is MNHEY and CDR2 is SVGEGT in the germline V gene. The CDR3 region is CASSSIDRGGGNEQFF. CDR3 sequence (DNA): TGTGCCAGCAGTTCCATAGACAGGGGCGGTGGAAATGAGCAGTTCTTC.

In its sample, this clonotype was seen a few times. The chain is built from TRBV12-3 or TRBV12-4 and TRBJ2-7, with TRBD1 matching 9 bases. Trimming removed 5 bases from V and 2 bases from J; junction bases left unmatched: 7. The CDR3 is made up of 15 amino acids. CDR3 nucleotide sequence: TGTGCCAGCAGTGACGGGACAGGGAGTGCCTACGAGCAGTACTTC. Amino acid sequence: CASSDGTGSAYEQYF.

The rearrangement joins TRBV5-5 to TRBJ1-1, with unresolved D. The CDR3 loop spans 14 amino acids. Germline-derived CDR1 and CDR2 are SGHKS and YYEKEE (reference sequence). The V end was cut by 0 bases, the J end by 0 bases, with 6 bases between. The chain's CDR3 is CASSLGPMNTEAFF. The CDR3, as DNA: TGTGCCAGCAGCTTGGGGCCCATGAACACTGAAGCTTTCTTT.

This clonotype was seen a few times. This sequence joins TRBV9 and TRBJ2-7; weak D call: TRBD1 (6 bases). Germline lookup yields CDR1 SGDLS and CDR2 YYNGEE. The CDR3 is made up of 14 amino acids. The V gene lost 2 bases and the J gene lost 7 bases, with 16 bases spanning the gap. In DNA, the CDR3 is TGTGCCAGCAGCGTGGACAGTGGGGGAGAGGAGCAGTACTTC. Its protein product is CASSVDSGGEEQYF.

The gene calls are TRBV11-3 and TRBJ2-7; a weak D match, TRBD1 (5 bases). The CDR3 is 15 amino acids. Germline values: CDR1 SGHNT, CDR2 YENEEA. Between the trimmed V and J ends, which lost 4 bases and 6 bases, there was a span of 19 bases. The CDR3 DNA is TGTGCCAGCAGCTCAGGAAGACAGCAAGGGTCCGAGCAGTACTTC. It encodes CASSSGRQQGSEQYF.

The chain is built from TRBV27 and TRBJ2-1; D remains unclear. This CDR3 comprises 14 residues. Per the germline V gene, CDR1 is MNHEY and CDR2 is SMNVEV (reference sequence). Trimming removed 4 bases from V and 5 bases from J, with 12 bases in between. In DNA, the CDR3 is TGTGCCAGCAGTTCCCCTCCCCTGAACAATGAGCAGTTCTTC. The encoded protein is CASSSPPLNNEQFF.

This clonotype was detected only a few times. The V and J genes are TRBV20-1 and TRBJ2-3; D gene uncertain. The germline CDR1 and CDR2 sequences are DFQATT and SNEGSKA (reference sequence). The CDR3 has 16 residues. Trimming left V 1 base short and J 2 bases short, with 16 bases between. The CDR3 coding sequence is TGCAGTGCTAGAGCTGGGGTAGCTTCCTCCACAGATACGCAGTATTTT. Translating gives CSARAGVASSTDTQYF.

V and J are TRBV2 and TRBJ2-7; unclear D gene. V was cut by 0 bases and J by 1 base, with 10 bases left in between. The CDR3 is 15 amino acids. Germline V gene data show CDR1 as SNHLY and CDR2 as FYNNEI. Here the CDR3 DNA reads TGTGCCAGCAGTGAAGCAACCGGCGGATCCTACGAGCAGTACTTC. Residues: CASSEATGGSYEQYF.

The chain recombines TRBV12-3 or TRBV12-4 with TRBJ1-5, with 7 bases identical to TRBD1. V was pared by 5 bases and J by 6 bases, with 13 bases of the junction left unmatched. There are 16 residues in the CDR3. The CDR3 bases are TGTGCCAGCAGTCTATCCAGGGGGTTTCTCGGTCAGCCCCAGCATTTT. Protein: CASSLSRGFLGQPQHF.

About this clonotype itself: A much more abundant neighbour one base away suggests this may be a read error. The chain joins TRBV7-2 to TRBJ2-3, with D perhaps given as TRBD1 or TRBD2 (6 bases each). Germline CDR1 and CDR2: SGHTA and FQGNSA. With 7 bases removed from V and 5 bases from J, the gap between germline ends came to 13 bases. This CDR3 contains 13 residues. The CDR3 region is CASTGGWIDTQYF. The CDR3, as DNA: TGTGCCAGCACCGGGGGCTGGATAGATACGCAGTATTTT.

This chain uses TRBV7-2 with TRBJ2-3; 7 bases align to TRBD1. V was clipped by 5 bases and J by 2 bases; unmatched bases: 4. CDR3 length: 14 residues. Per germline, CDR1 SGHTA and CDR2 FQGNSA. This CDR3 reads CASSPGQYTDTQYF. The CDR3 nucleotides read TGTGCCAGCAGCCCGGGACAGTACACAGATACGCAGTATTTT.

The table lists this clonotype with a count of one. The gene calls are TRBV19 and TRBJ1-1, with D possibly matching TRBD1 (5 bases). Trimming cost V 0 bases and J 1 base, with 18 bases left between them. Germline values: CDR1 LNHDA, CDR2 SQIVND (reference sequence). The CDR3 is made up of 18 amino acids. The CDR3 DNA is TGTGCCAGTAGTATAGATCTCTTCGAGAGGGGCCCGAACACTGAAGCTTTCTTT. Translating it yields CASSIDLFERGPNTEAFF.

The table lists this clonotype with many counts. The genes are TRBV6-1 and TRBJ2-7; TRBD2 matches 13 bases. V shed 5 bases, J shed 2 bases, and the junction held 3 bases outside the gene matches. Germline loops: CDR1 MNHNS, CDR2 SASEGT. The CDR3 covers 15 residues. The CDR3 is CASSSGTSGAYEQYF. The CDR3 coding sequence is TGTGCCAGCAGTTCCGGGACTAGCGGGGCCTACGAGCAGTACTTC.

This clonotype turned up a few times. The chain recombines TRBV4-1 with TRBJ2-1; tentatively, D is TRBD1 or TRBD2 (5 bases each). The germline gives CDR1 MGHRA, CDR2 YSYEKL. Trimming cost V 4 bases and J 4 bases, with 17 bases left between them. The CDR3 is made up of 16 amino acids. CDR3 nucleotide sequence: TGCGCCAGCAGCCCGCAGGAGGACACTTATTACAATGAGCAGTTCTTC. Encoded protein: CASSPQEDTYYNEQFF.

There are a few counts of this clonotype. The chain carries TRBV6-6 and TRBJ2-7; 9 nucleotides agree with TRBD1. V lost 5 bases, J lost 4 bases, and 12 bases stayed unmatched. This CDR3 has 16 amino acids. In germline, CDR1 is MNHNY, CDR2 SVGAGI (reference sequence). Here the CDR3 reads CASSPRSRDREYEQYF. The CDR3 DNA reads TGTGCCAGCAGTCCCCGAAGCCGGGACAGGGAGTACGAGCAGTACTTC.

The chain has TRBV29-1 and TRBJ1-2, with 7 bases matching TRBD1. After removal of 0 bases from V and 5 bases from J, the junction contained 6 bases not matched to a gene. This CDR3 is 14 amino acids long. Germline values: CDR1 SQVTM, CDR2 ANQGSEA. CDR3: CSVEEPGGFYGYTF. The CDR3 DNA sequence: TGCAGCGTTGAAGAACCAGGGGGTTTTTATGGCTACACCTTC. Combining the CDR3 with reference TRBV29-1 and TRBJ1-2 gives the whole variable domain SAVISQKPSRDICQRGTSLTIQCQVDSQVTMMFWYRQQPGQSLTLIATANQGSEATYESGFVIDKFPISRPNLTFSTLTVSNMSPEDSSIYLCSVEEPGGFYGYTFGSGTRLTVV.